Here is one T cell receptor beta chain with its context. Which antigen it targets is not known. Per-nucleotide qualities are absent, and no much larger clonotype sits a single base away. The donors belonged to the validation cohort of 90 to 150 subjects, which was separate from the approximately 680-subject first cohort. Library generation was performed with the immunoSEQ multiplex PCR assay. On the authors' methods: A statistical classification framework was developed to diagnose cytomegalovirus status using the catalog of TCR beta chain sequences. The table was pulled from immuneACCESS by TCRdb, which kept in-frame rearrangements only. Such tables lose some clones; where checked, under half of the loss comes from unresolved V genes, and the rest has no known cause. V, J and clone size reflect that table, while D and trimming were determined from the DNA. In this sample the table shows approximately 110,000 clones, around 94% of which occur a single time. The ten largest clones represent over 1% of the sample.

This entry belongs to a study of cytomegalovirus exposure and HLA in healthy donors (dated by TCRdb to 2016 to 2017). About the investigation overall: The 700 or so repertoires of the first cohort and the 120 validation repertoires were produced on the same platform, according to a later analysis. High-throughput TCR immunosequencing, statistical association of individual TCRs with disease status, and machine learning were combined to predict cytomegalovirus infection status. The study aimed to test whether cataloging public T cell receptors could reveal signatures of past pathogen exposure. Besides the first cohort of more than 650 subjects, a separate validation cohort made up of over a hundred different subjects was used. The full study reports these points: In the study, roughly 160 TCR beta chains were listed as associated with cytomegalovirus. In vitro tests confirmed that a few of the cytomegalovirus-associated TCR beta chains recognize cytomegalovirus antigens. It was suggested by the authors that the approach could potentially be generalized to other disease states and immunological phenotypes. Most TCR sequences were seen in very few donors, while some public TCRs were found in many individuals. A later analysis lacked HLA typing for the validation cohort, so it scored co-occurrence in that cohort across all 110 or so repertoires. The classifier was reported to diagnose cytomegalovirus status with high specificity and sensitivity in both the original cohort and the validation cohort. In a later analysis, TCRs clustered in the first cohort were found to also tend to co-occur in the 100 to 150 validation repertoires, with approximately 94% of cluster scores above 0.

Inclusive of the bounding cysteine and phenylalanine, the CDR3 is 13 residues long. Here the CDR3 DNA is all that survives: 39 bases in frame from base 1. V loses 6 bases at its end and J loses 4 bases; junction bases beyond the gene matches: 5. The germline V gene gives CDR1 as SGHRS and CDR2 as YFSETQ. This chain joins TRBV5-1 to TRBJ2-5; 8 middle bases align to TRBD1. The source of this sequence is a woman between 18 and 30 years old in good health and CMV-seronegative. Specimen: PBMCs. In nucleotide form, the sequence is TGCGCCAGCAAGGAGGACAGGGTAGAGACCCAGTACTTC. Translated, this gives CASKEDRVETQYF.